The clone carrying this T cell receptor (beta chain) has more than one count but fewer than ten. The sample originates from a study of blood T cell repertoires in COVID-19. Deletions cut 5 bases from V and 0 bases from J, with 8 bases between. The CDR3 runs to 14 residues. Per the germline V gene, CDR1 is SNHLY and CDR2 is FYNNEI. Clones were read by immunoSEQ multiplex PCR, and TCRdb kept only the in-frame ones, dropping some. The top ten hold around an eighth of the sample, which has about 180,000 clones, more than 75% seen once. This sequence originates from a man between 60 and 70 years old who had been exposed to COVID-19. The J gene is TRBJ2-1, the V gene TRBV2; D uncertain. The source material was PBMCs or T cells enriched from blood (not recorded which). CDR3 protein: CASSHISSYNEQFF. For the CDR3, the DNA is TGTGCCAGCAGTCATATTAGCTCCTACAATGAGCAGTTCTTC.